A single count supports the clone carrying this T cell receptor beta chain. Its antigen is undetermined. Use of 60 Vbeta and 13 Jbeta primers characterized the PCR. Measured with immunoSEQ multiplex PCR; TCRdb has only the in-frame clones, and not every one. The data contain approximately 100,000 clones, about 83% of them seen just once; the ten biggest clones take up less than 3.5%. The data originate from a study of cytomegalovirus exposure and HLA in healthy donors. The CDR3 extends over 15 amino acids. Germline V lookup: CDR1 SGHTA, CDR2 FQGNSA. After removal of 5 bases from V and 2 bases from J, the junction contained 5 bases not matched to a gene. Study conclusions and caveats: The study assumed roughly uniform donor sequencing depth for presence/absence analyses.

The receptor comes from a female donor in good health and CMV-seronegative. Sample: PBMCs. The J gene is TRBJ1-4, the V gene TRBV7-2, with TRBD1 matching over 7 bases. The CDR3 DNA is TGTGCCAGCAGCCAAGACAGGGTTACTAATGAAAAACTGTTTTTT. It yields the protein CASSQDRVTNEKLFF.